This T cell receptor (beta chain) appears in the sequencing data of a study of human versus mouse CDR3 diversity and MHC coevolution. Study as a whole: Reported immunoSEQ sensitivity was one in 200,000 T cells, with reduced amplification bias.

The CDR3 totals 13 residues. J lost 8 bases, V lost 7 bases, and 10 bases had no gene match. Germline-derived CDR1 and CDR2 are MGHDK and SYGVNS. Using immunoSEQ multiplex PCR, the repertoire was profiled, and TCRdb retains in-frame clones only, with some absent. The sample contains about 83,000 clones, less than 95% of which appear only once. Sequencing used naive CD4+ T cells from blood. Subset denoted: CD45RO-negative CD62L-positive naive CD4 T cells. The clonotype was recovered from a person aged 25 to 69 in good health. The V gene is TRBV25-1, the J gene TRBJ1-2; 7 positions agree with TRBD1. CDR3 residues: CASTGTDTRGYTF. The CDR3, as DNA: TGTGCCAGCACCGGGACAGATACACGCGGCTACACCTTC.